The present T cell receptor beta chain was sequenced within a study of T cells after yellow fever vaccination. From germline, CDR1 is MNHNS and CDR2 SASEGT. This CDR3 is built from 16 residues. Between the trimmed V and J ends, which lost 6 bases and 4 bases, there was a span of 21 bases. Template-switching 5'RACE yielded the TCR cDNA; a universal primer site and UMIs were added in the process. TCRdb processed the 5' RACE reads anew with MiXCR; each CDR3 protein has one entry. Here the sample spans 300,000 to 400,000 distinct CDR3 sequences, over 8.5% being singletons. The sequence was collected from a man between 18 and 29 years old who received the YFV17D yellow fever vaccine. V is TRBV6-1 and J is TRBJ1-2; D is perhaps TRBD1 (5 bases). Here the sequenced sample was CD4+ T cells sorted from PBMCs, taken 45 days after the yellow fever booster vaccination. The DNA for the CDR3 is TGTGCCAGCAGAAGGGACTTCATTAGTAGTCTCTATGGCTACACCTTC. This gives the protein CASRRDFISSLYGYTF.